This T cell receptor (beta chain) was found in a study of blood T cells in healthy people across ages. Study-wide results and limits: The long-lived group displayed more naive CD4+ cells, plus higher diversity, than the aged donors did. The recorded TCR beta diversity per million T cells decreased in a roughly linear manner with age.

This clonotype came up a few times. Its antigen is unknown. In germline, CDR1 is ENHRY, CDR2 SYGVKD. The CDR3 length is 15 residues. V dropped 8 bases and J dropped 0 bases, with 14 bases sitting between them. Alongside a J-beta primer mix, a sample-barcoded 5' primer served in a second PCR lasting roughly 7 to 12 cycles. In TCRdb, the 5' RACE reads were re-called with MiXCR into one record per CDR3 protein. The table has 600,000 or so distinct CDR3 sequences, approximately 30% seen once. The specimen sequenced was blood. The origin of this receptor is an elderly woman in good health. This chain uses TRBV10-3 with TRBJ1-3, with D maybe TRBD1 (5 bases). This CDR3 is CAIQAGSRSGNTIYF. Written as DNA, the CDR3 is TGTGCCATCCAGGCAGGGTCCCGCTCTGGAAACACCATATATTTT.